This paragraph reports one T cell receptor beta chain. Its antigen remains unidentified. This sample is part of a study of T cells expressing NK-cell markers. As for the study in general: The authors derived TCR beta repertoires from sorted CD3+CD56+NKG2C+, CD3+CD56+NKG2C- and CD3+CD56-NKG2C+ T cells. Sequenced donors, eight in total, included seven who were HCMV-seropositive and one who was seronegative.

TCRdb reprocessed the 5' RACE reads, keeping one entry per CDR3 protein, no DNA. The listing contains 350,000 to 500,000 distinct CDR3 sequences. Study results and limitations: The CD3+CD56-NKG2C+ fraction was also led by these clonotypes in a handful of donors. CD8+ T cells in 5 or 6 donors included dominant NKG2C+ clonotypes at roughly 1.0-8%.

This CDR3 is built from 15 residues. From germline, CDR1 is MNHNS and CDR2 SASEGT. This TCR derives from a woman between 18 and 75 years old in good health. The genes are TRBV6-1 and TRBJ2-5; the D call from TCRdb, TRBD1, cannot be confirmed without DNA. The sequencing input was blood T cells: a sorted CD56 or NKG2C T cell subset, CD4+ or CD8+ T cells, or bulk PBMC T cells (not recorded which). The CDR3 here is CASSPLIKAHETQYF.